These T cell receptor beta chains were read from a single sample in a study of blood T cell repertoires in COVID-19. Sequenced by immunoSEQ multiplex PCR; TCRdb stores in-frame clones only, minus some. The table lists fewer than 100,000 clones, around 86% of them singletons. Sequenced: peripheral blood. The receptors come from a human donor in a cohort sampled during active COVID-19. CDR3s include the opening cysteine and the closing phenylalanine or tryptophan. The D gene is left open where the match is weak. Some rows have no size entry. The others give once, few or many, or a class for an expanded clone.

j_call,d_call,v_call,clone_size,cdr3_nt,cdr3_aa
TRBJ1-5,TRBD1,TRBV4-1,-,TGCGCCAGCAGCTGGGACAGATCGACCAATCAGCCCCAGCATTTT,CASSWDRSTNQPQHF
TRBJ2-2,-,TRBV9,-,TGTGCCAGCAGCGTCAGGGGGGTCGCGGGCGGGGAGCTGTTTTTT,CASSVRGVAGGELFF
TRBJ1-4,-,TRBV15,-,TGTGCCACCAGCAGAGAGCCATGGAGGGCAGAAGAAAAACTGTTTTTT,CATSREPWRAEEKLFF
TRBJ1-6,TRBD1,TRBV7-3,-,TGTGCCAGCAGCCTAGGACAGGGTAGGGGTTCACCCCTCCACTTT,CASSLGQGRGSPLHF
TRBJ2-4,TRBD2,TRBV2,once,TGTGCCAGCAGTGAATTAGGGACTAGCGGGGGGCCGCGCGACATTCAGTACTTC,CASSELGTSGGPRDIQYF
TRBJ2-4,TRBD1,TRBV5-6,-,TGTGCCAGCAGCCGGGGACAGGGCAAAAACATTCAGTACTTC,CASSRGQGKNIQYF
TRBJ2-5,-,TRBV12-1,-,TGTGCCAGCTTGAAGGGGGTGAAGACCCAGTACTTC,CASLKGVKTQYF
TRBJ1-2,-,TRBV29-1,few,TGCAGCGTTGTGGGGGACACATATAGGGACTATGGCTACACCTTC,CSVVGDTYRDYGYTF
TRBJ2-7,TRBD1,TRBV4-2,-,TGTGCCAGCAGCCAATCGACAGGGGGCTTCTACGAGCAGTACTTC,CASSQSTGGFYEQYF
TRBJ2-3,TRBD2,TRBV18,-,TGTGCCAGCTCACCGGGGACTAGCGGGGGCGAAAGCACAGATACGCAGTATTTT,CASSPGTSGGESTDTQYF
TRBJ1-1,-,TRBV4-2,once,TGTGCCAGCAGCCAAGGGACAGTGAACACTGAAGCTTTCTTT,CASSQGTVNTEAFF
TRBJ1-6,-,TRBV28,once,TGTGCCAGCAGTCTAGGAATTTGGCCCTATAATTCACCCCTCCACTTT,CASSLGIWPYNSPLHF
TRBJ2-3,-,TRBV9,-,TGTGCCAGCAGCGTAGAGGGCAGGGCCCAAGATACGCAGTATTTT,CASSVEGRAQDTQYF
TRBJ2-3,-,TRBV15,-,TGTGCCACCAGCAGAGATTGGGGAGGAGATACGCAGTATTTT,CATSRDWGGDTQYF
TRBJ1-1,TRBD1,TRBV5-4,-,TGTGCCAGCAGCTTAGACAGGGGCACTGAAGCTTTCTTT,CASSLDRGTEAFF
TRBJ1-5,TRBD1,TRBV6-5,-,TGTGCCAGCAGTTTGACAGGGGAGCAGCCCCAGCATTTT,CASSLTGEQPQHF
TRBJ2-1,-,TRBV3-1/TRBV3-2,-,TGTGCCAGCAGCCAAGATGGTTTTGGGACTGGAGCCTACAATGAGCAGTTCTTC,CASSQDGFGTGAYNEQFF
TRBJ1-4,-,TRBV6-5,-,TGTGCCAGCGGTAGGCGGGGTAATGAAAAACTGTTTTTT,CASGRRGNEKLFF
TRBJ2-1,-,TRBV3-1/TRBV3-2,-,TGTGCCAGCAGCCAAGAGCACCCTGTCGGTGAGCAGTTCTTC,CASSQEHPVGEQFF
TRBJ2-7,TRBD2,TRBV2,-,TGTGCCAGCAGCGCTACTAGCGGAACCTACGAGCAGTACTTC,CASSATSGTYEQYF
TRBJ1-2,-,TRBV4-1,few,TGCGCCAGCAGCCTACAGGGACCGCGTGGCTACACCTTC,CASSLQGPRGYTF
TRBJ2-5,-,TRBV13,-,TGTGCCAGCAGCTTAGGCCGAGCGGCGGGGAAAGAGACCCAGTACTTC,CASSLGRAAGKETQYF
TRBJ1-2,-,TRBV24-1,-,TGTGCCACCAGTGACCCCGGACAGCCTAACTATGGCTACACCTTC,CATSDPGQPNYGYTF
TRBJ1-5,-,TRBV18,-,TGTGCCAGCTCACCCCAGAGCAATCAGCCCCAGCATTTT,CASSPQSNQPQHF
TRBJ1-5,-,TRBV6-5,-,TGTGCCAGCAGTTCCTCGGGGGGGAATAGCAATCAGCCCCAGCATTTT,CASSSSGGNSNQPQHF
TRBJ1-4,-,TRBV7-3,-,TGTGCCAGCAGCTTAACCGCAGCAACTAATGAAAAACTGTTTTTT,CASSLTAATNEKLFF
TRBJ2-2,-,TRBV7-2,few,TGTGCCAGCAGCTCCAGGGTTGGCGGGGAGCTGTTTTTT,CASSSRVGGELFF
TRBJ2-1,-,TRBV10-2,once,TGCGCCAGCACCACAGGCTCCTACAATGAGCAGTTCTTC,CASTTGSYNEQFF
TRBJ1-1,-,TRBV9,-,TGTGCCAGCAGCCTAGTGGCGAACACTGAAGCTTTCTTT,CASSLVANTEAFF
TRBJ2-1,-,TRBV30,-,TGTGCCTGGGGAAGTGGCGGAAACTCCTACAATGAGCAGTTCTTC,CAWGSGGNSYNEQFF
TRBJ2-3,TRBD1,TRBV7-6,-,TGTGCCAGCAGCTTATTCGGGCAGGGGGCAGATACGCAGTATTTT,CASSLFGQGADTQYF
TRBJ1-4,-,TRBV21-1,-,TGTGCCAGCAGCAATAGCCAGGGGACAGGGAATGAAAAACTGTTTTTT,CASSNSQGTGNEKLFF
TRBJ1-1,-,TRBV27,-,TGTGCCAGCAGTTTTTCAGGGGCGATTACTGAAGCTTTCTTT,CASSFSGAITEAFF
TRBJ1-6,TRBD1,TRBV30,-,TGTGCCTGGAGTGAAGACAGGGGCCGTTCACCCCTCCACTTT,CAWSEDRGRSPLHF
TRBJ2-2,-,TRBV9,-,TGTGCCAGCAGCGTTTACAGGGCCGGCACCGGGGAGCTGTTTTTT,CASSVYRAGTGELFF
TRBJ1-2,-,TRBV18,-,TGTGCCAGCTCACCACCGGTCGGGGGTGGGAACTATGGCTACACCTTC,CASSPPVGGGNYGYTF
TRBJ1-4,-,TRBV7-8,-,TGTGCCAGCAGCCCACAATGGGGGGTTAATGAAAAACTGTTTTTT,CASSPQWGVNEKLFF
TRBJ1-3,TRBD1,TRBV18,-,TGTGCCAGCTCACCAGTCGGGACAGGGGTATTTATCTCTGGAAACACCATATATTTT,CASSPVGTGVFISGNTIYF
TRBJ2-3,-,TRBV14,-,TGTGCCAGCAGCCAAGGGGTTTTTGGAGGAAATACGCAGTATTTT,CASSQGVFGGNTQYF
TRBJ1-2,-,TRBV5-4,-,TGTGCCAGCAGCCCTGGCGGGGGGAGCTACACCTTC,CASSPGGGSYTF
TRBJ1-1,-,TRBV19,once,TGTGCCAGCTCTGTCCGAGGGACTGAAGCTTTCTTT,CASSVRGTEAFF
TRBJ2-2,-,TRBV29-1,-,TGCAGCGTCCCAGACGGGGCCGGGGAGCTGTTTTTT,CSVPDGAGELFF
TRBJ2-7,-,TRBV12-3/TRBV12-4,-,TGTGCCAGCAGTTTAGGGCGGGGTTATGAGCAGTACTTC,CASSLGRGYEQYF
TRBJ2-7,-,TRBV21-1,-,TGTGCCAGCAGCAAAGGGACAAATAGCGGGGTGTATGAAGAGCAGTACTTC,CASSKGTNSGVYEEQYF
TRBJ2-3,-,TRBV19,-,TGTGCCAGTGAGCCCCAGGGTGAGGGCACAGATACGCAGTATTTT,CASEPQGEGTDTQYF
TRBJ1-1,-,TRBV20-1,few,TGCTGGGCCCGGGACAATACTGAAGCTTTCTTT,CWARDNTEAFF
TRBJ1-5,-,TRBV30,-,TGTGCCTGGAGTTTAAGGGGTGATCAGCCCCAGCATTTT,CAWSLRGDQPQHF
TRBJ2-7,TRBD1,TRBV28,-,TGTGCCAGCCGGGACAGGGGGCCCTACGAGCAGTACTTC,CASRDRGPYEQYF